The 9 T cell receptor beta chains listed next were all sequenced from one sample in a study of cytomegalovirus exposure and HLA in healthy donors. Primers for the PCR totalled 60 Vbeta and 13 Jbeta. The data were produced by immunoSEQ multiplex PCR, yet TCRdb's version contains in-frame clones alone and is incomplete. The sample has about 140,000 clones, more than 60% seen once; the top ten hold 1.5% to 2%. Sequenced input: PBMCs. The receptors come from a female donor in good health and CMV-seronegative.

Worth noting for this clone: A junction end diverges from the germline sequence, so it may reflect a read error. This chain joins TRBV6-5 and TRBJ1-1, with D maybe TRBD1 (6 bases). Germline V gene sequence: CDR1 MNHEY, CDR2 SVGAGI. The CDR3 runs 15 residues. The CDR3 sequence is CAGSYSQGIRTEAFF. As DNA, the CDR3 is TGTGCCGGCAGTTACTCACAGGGAATACGCACTGAAGCTTTCTTT.

The rearrangement uses TRBV6-1 and TRBJ2-3; the D gene is possibly TRBD2 (6 bases). Germline V gene lookup returns CDR1 MNHNS and CDR2 SASEGT. CDR3 length: 15 residues. V dropped 1 base and J dropped 0 bases, with 8 bases sitting between them. CDR3 residues: CASSEEAGSTDTQYF. The CDR3 nucleotides read TGTGCCAGCAGTGAAGAGGCGGGAAGCACAGATACGCAGTATTTT.

This sequence joins TRBV2 and TRBJ1-5; 7 bases are shared with TRBD1. CDR3 length: 13 amino acids. With 8 bases clipped from V and 6 bases from J, the junction kept 7 bases outside the gene matches. The germline CDR1 and CDR2 sequences are SNHLY and FYNNEI. CDR3: CASGQEDSQPQHF. The CDR3 DNA follows: TGTGCCAGCGGACAGGAAGATTCTCAGCCCCAGCATTTT.

This rearrangement joins TRBV7-3 to TRBJ1-2; TRBD1 aligns across 7 bases. CDR1 is SGHTA and CDR2 is FQGTGA in the germline V gene. This CDR3 has 15 amino acids. Trimming took 5 bases from V and 6 from J; bases not matched to a gene: 12. The CDR3 sequence: CASSLQTTGTDGYTF. The CDR3 coding sequence is TGTGCCAGCAGCCTGCAAACCACCGGGACAGATGGCTACACCTTC.

J is TRBJ1-6 and V is TRBV7-8; a weak D match, TRBD1 (5 bases). V was cut by 3 bases and J by 7 bases, with 13 bases left in between. The CDR3 is 15 residues long. Germline CDR1 reads SGHVS; CDR2 reads FQNEAQ. CDR3 sequence: CASSLGQPRNSPLHF. The DNA of the CDR3 is TGTGCCAGCAGCTTGGGGCAGCCTCGGAATTCACCCCTCCACTTT.

The chain combines TRBV5-6 with TRBJ2-7; D is perhaps TRBD1 (6 bases). V was shortened by 1 base and J by 4 bases, with 9 bases between the two germline ends. The CDR3 sequence is 13 residues long. Germline CDR1 is SGHDT and CDR2 is YYEEEE. Here the CDR3 DNA reads TGTGCCAGCAGCTTGCAGGGGAAGTACGAGCAGTACTTC. This translates into CASSLQGKYEQYF.

This sequence joins TRBV6-6 and TRBJ2-2; perhaps TRBD1 as D (6 bases). Germline V gene lookup returns CDR1 MNHNY and CDR2 SVGAGI (reference sequence). Between the trimmed V and J ends, which lost 9 bases and 1 base, there was a span of 9 bases. There are 13 residues in the CDR3. This CDR3 is CASMTGNTGELFF. The CDR3 bases are TGTGCCAGTATGACAGGGAACACCGGGGAGCTGTTTTTT.

The chain combines TRBV11-2 with TRBJ1-5; 11 bases match TRBD1. The germline CDR1 and CDR2 sequences are SGHAT and FQNNGV. Trimming took 3 bases from V and 6 from J; bases not matched to a gene: 4. The length of the CDR3 is 15 residues. The CDR3 DNA follows: TGTGCCAGCAGCTTGGGACAGGGGGTTGGTCAGCCCCAGCATTTT. This encodes CASSLGQGVGQPQHF.

V is TRBV2 and J is TRBJ2-7; 10 positions agree with TRBD1. CDR1 SNHLY and CDR2 FYNNEI come from the germline V gene. The CDR3 covers 11 residues. Trimming removed 8 bases from V and 6 bases from J; junction bases left unmatched: 1. CDR3 residues: CASDRGREQYF. CDR3 DNA sequence: TGTGCCAGCGACAGGGGGCGCGAGCAGTACTTC.